This TCR beta chain was identified during a study of blood T cell repertoires in COVID-19. Study summary: Samples taken during acute and convalescent COVID-19 were collected in the United States, Italy and Spain.

Assay used: immunoSEQ multiplex PCR; TCRdb lists only in-frame clones, some missing. The sample records about 410,000 clones, over 75% being singletons. Sequenced input: peripheral blood. The receptor was isolated from a woman between 35 and 50 years old with COVID-19, enrolled during active disease.

As DNA, the CDR3 is TGTGCCAGCAGCGCAATCAGCTCTGGAAACACCATATATTTT. It is translated as CASSAISSGNTIYF. The V call is TRBV9, the J call TRBJ1-3, with D unresolved. This CDR3 is built from 14 residues. Between the trimmed V and J ends, which lost 3 bases and 0 bases, there was a span of 7 bases. Germline V lookup: CDR1 SGDLS, CDR2 YYNGEE.